This passage covers 21 T cell receptor beta chains from one sample sequenced in a study of identical twins. TCRdb reanalysed the 5' RACE reads using MiXCR and keeps one entry per CDR3 protein. The sample consists of about 220,000 distinct CDR3 sequences, 7.5% of them appearing once. These data are also associated with another study on yellow fever vaccine responses in identical twins.

Sequences were obtained from CD8+ T cells sorted from blood. The receptor source for this set is a young woman in good health.

The V and J genes are TRBV4-1 and TRBJ2-1, with D maybe TRBD2 (6 bases). V shed 5 bases and J shed 2 bases, with 13 bases lying between them. CDR1 and CDR2 (germline): MGHRA, YSYEKL. The CDR3 loop spans 15 amino acids. The CDR3 coding sequence is TGCGCCAGCAGCTATTCCGGGACTGCCTACAATGAGCAGTTCTTC. Amino acid sequence: CASSYSGTAYNEQFF.

This clonotype was recorded many times. The V gene is TRBV12-3 or TRBV12-4, the J gene TRBJ1-4, with D unresolved. The CDR3 covers 15 residues. The V and J ends lost 1 base and 5 bases respectively, with 11 bases between them. CDR3 loop: CASSLDGGRNEKLFF. The CDR3 region has the DNA TGTGCCAGCAGTTTAGATGGCGGAAGAAATGAAAAACTGTTTTTT.

In this sample, this clonotype turned up a few times. The chain combines TRBV24-1 with TRBJ2-6; no clear D. This CDR3 spans 12 amino acids. Trimming took off 5 bases at V and 2 bases at J, with 0 bases between the two ends. Germline V lookup: CDR1 KGHDR, CDR2 SFDVKD. CDR3 residues: CATSAGANVLTF. The CDR3 nucleotides read TGTGCCACCAGTGCTGGGGCCAACGTCCTGACTTTC.

The chain is built from TRBV4-2 and TRBJ2-4; 9 nucleotides align to TRBD2. Per the germline V gene, CDR1 is LGHNA and CDR2 is YNFKEQ. The V segment lost 2 bases and the J segment 8 bases; nucleotides outside the gene matches: 7. The CDR3 consists of 15 residues. For the CDR3, the DNA is TGTGCCAGCAGCCAAACTACTAGCGGGTGGGACATTCAGTACTTC. It encodes CASSQTTSGWDIQYF.

This clonotype was detected many times. The chain combines TRBV5-1 with TRBJ2-7, with 9 bases aligning to TRBD2. The CDR3 runs 16 residues. V gave up 0 bases and J gave up 4 bases; unmatched junction bases: 8. Germline CDR1 is SGHRS and CDR2 is YFSETQ. CDR3 coding DNA: TGCGCCAGCAGCTTGGAGATTAGCGGGAGTTCTTACGAGCAGTACTTC. Translation: CASSLEISGSSYEQYF.

This clonotype was counted a few times. The chain uses TRBV5-6 and TRBJ2-1; D is possibly TRBD1 or TRBD2 (6 bases each). V lost 4 bases to trimming and J lost 13 bases, with 18 bases between them. This CDR3 region has 13 residues. Germline CDR1 SGHDT, CDR2 YYEEEE. The CDR3 DNA reads as TGTGCCAGCAGCGAGGGGGACTTCCTTGAACAGTTCTTC. This encodes CASSEGDFLEQFF. Based on the CDR3 plus reference TRBV5-6 and TRBJ2-1, the full variable domain is DAGVTQSPTHLIKTRGQQVTLRCSPKSGHDTVSWYQQALGQGPQFIFQYYEEEERQRGNFPDRFSGHQFPNYSSELNVNALLLGDSALYLCASSEGDFLEQFFGPGTRLTVL.

The chain joins TRBV20-1 to TRBJ2-7; either TRBD1 or TRBD2 may fit D (6 bases each). The V gene's germline CDR1 is DFQATT and CDR2 SNEGSKA (reference sequence). Trimming removed 6 bases at V and 4 bases at J, with 19 bases between. The CDR3 sequence is 14 residues long. CDR3 amino acids: CSARGSGARYEQYF. Written as DNA, the CDR3 is TGCAGTGCAAGGGGTTCGGGGGCGAGGTACGAGCAGTACTTC.

This clonotype was observed many times. As DNA, the CDR3 is TGTGCCAGCAGTGAGAAACAAAACAATGAGCAGTTCTTC. Its protein product is CASSEKQNNEQFF. The rearrangement joins TRBV6-4 to TRBJ2-1; no definite D call. V was cut by 3 bases and J by 5 bases, with 8 bases left in between. The V gene's germline CDR1 is MRHNA and CDR2 SNTAGT. There are 13 residues in the CDR3.

This clonotype showed up just a few times. This chain links TRBV20-1 with TRBJ2-3; possibly TRBD2 for D (6 bases). The CDR3 runs to 14 residues. CDR1 and CDR2 (germline): DFQATT, SNEGSKA (reference sequence). Trimming took 3 bases from V and 0 from J, leaving 10 bases between them. The CDR3 DNA is TGCAGTGCTAGTTGGGAGGAGAGCACAGATACGCAGTATTTT. Its translation is CSASWEESTDTQYF.

This clonotype was recorded many times. This chain joins TRBV29-1 and TRBJ2-1, with TRBD2 matching over 8 bases. With V trimmed by 0 bases and J by 9 bases, 1 base remained unmatched. This CDR3 has 12 residues. Germline-derived CDR1 and CDR2 are SQVTM and ANQGSEA. CDR3 region: CSVEDREGEQFF. The CDR3 coding sequence is TGCAGCGTTGAAGATCGGGAGGGTGAGCAGTTCTTC.

The J gene is TRBJ1-2, the V gene TRBV12-3 or TRBV12-4; 8 nucleotides line up with TRBD1. CDR3 length: 13 residues. V was pared by 6 bases and J by 6 bases, with 6 bases of the junction left unmatched. The CDR3: CASRRPGGHGYTF. The CDR3 DNA reads as TGTGCCAGCAGGCGCCCAGGGGGCCATGGCTACACCTTC.

The chain uses TRBV20-1 and TRBJ2-7; a weak D match, TRBD2 (7 bases). The germline CDR1 and CDR2 sequences are DFQATT and SNEGSKA (reference sequence). V was cut by 0 bases and J by 1 base, with 13 bases left in between. This CDR3 is 15 amino acids long. CDR3: CSARDTGGRSYEQYV. In DNA form, the CDR3 reads TGCAGTGCTAGAGACACCGGGGGGCGGTCCTACGAGCAGTACGTC.

The chain links TRBV6-5 to TRBJ2-5; D uncertain. Germline V CDR1 and CDR2: MNHEY, SVGAGI. Between the trimmed V and J ends, which lost 2 bases and 1 base, there was a span of 8 bases. This CDR3 spans 14 amino acids. CDR3 loop: CASSYAWVQETQYF. The CDR3 DNA reads as TGTGCCAGCAGTTACGCGTGGGTCCAAGAGACCCAGTACTTC.

This sequence joins TRBV5-1 and TRBJ2-7; 9 positions match TRBD1. Losses at the gene ends were 4 bases for V and 4 bases for J; bases not matched to a gene: 6. The CDR3 covers 14 residues. The germline CDR1 and CDR2 sequences are SGHRS and YFSETQ. This CDR3 reads CASSMRTGVYEQYV. For the CDR3, the DNA is TGCGCCAGCAGCATGAGGACAGGGGTGTACGAGCAGTACGTC.

The sample holds a few counts of this clonotype. This sequence joins TRBV2 and TRBJ2-7, with a possible D match to TRBD1 (5 bases). Looked up from germline, CDR1 is SNHLY and CDR2 is FYNNEI. Deletions cut 1 base from V and 3 bases from J, with 13 bases between. CDR3 length: 15 amino acids. CDR3 DNA: TGTGCCAGCAGTGAAGTAAGGGGCCCGTTCTACGAGCAGTACGTC. Translation: CASSEVRGPFYEQYV.

The sample holds a few counts of this clonotype. The V gene is TRBV20-1, the J gene TRBJ2-7, with D perhaps TRBD1 (5 bases). Trimming stripped 3 bases from V and 7 bases from J, with 22 bases between. The V gene's germline CDR1 is DFQATT and CDR2 SNEGSKA (reference sequence). The CDR3 runs to 15 residues. The DNA of the CDR3 is TGCAGTGCTAGGAATCCAGGCAGGGTGGATGGGGAGCAGTACTTC. This encodes CSARNPGRVDGEQYF.

Ten or more counts support this clonotype. The chain employs TRBV24-1 and TRBJ1-2, with 7 positions matching TRBD1. CDR1 is KGHDR, CDR2 SFDVKD, per germline. The CDR3 extends over 15 amino acids. The V segment lost 6 bases and the J segment 5 bases; nucleotides outside the gene matches: 11. The CDR3 loop reads CATSPGTGVGYGYTF. In DNA form, the CDR3 reads TGTGCCACCAGTCCCGGTACAGGGGTCGGGTATGGCTACACCTTC.

At least ten counts were recorded for this clonotype. CDR3 loop: CASSLMGQGSKNIQYF. CDR3 in DNA: TGTGCCAGCAGCTTAATGGGACAGGGGTCCAAAAACATTCAGTACTTC. V usage is TRBV13 and J usage is TRBJ2-4; 10 bases fit TRBD1. Germline V gives CDR1 PRHDT, CDR2 FYEKMQ (reference sequence). This CDR3 contains 16 residues. Unmatched junction bases numbered 3, after V lost 2 bases and J lost 2 bases.

The chain recombines TRBV20-1 with TRBJ2-3; 7 nucleotides match TRBD2. CDR1 is DFQATT, CDR2 SNEGSKA, per germline (reference sequence). With V trimmed by 0 bases and J by 0 bases, 12 bases remained unmatched. CDR3 length equals 18 residues. CDR3 sequence (DNA): TGCAGTGCTAGAGATGCCAGCGGGAAGACGACTAGCACAGATACGCAGTATTTT. Its protein product is CSARDASGKTTSTDTQYF.

This clonotype was counted between two and nine times. The chain links TRBV9 to TRBJ2-1; 10 bases agree with TRBD1. This CDR3 contains 16 residues. Trimming cost V 3 bases and J 1 base; bases outside gene matches: 4. The V gene's germline CDR1 is SGDLS and CDR2 YYNGEE. The CDR3 sequence: CASSEGTGASYNEQFF. The CDR3 nucleotides read TGTGCCAGCAGCGAAGGGACAGGGGCGTCCTACAATGAGCAGTTCTTC.

In this sample, this clonotype turned up many times. The chain employs TRBV25-1 and TRBJ1-1, with D perhaps matching TRBD1 (6 bases). This CDR3 is 12 amino acids long. In germline, CDR1 is MGHDK, CDR2 SYGVNS. Trimming stripped 6 bases from V and 4 bases from J, with 9 bases between. CDR3: CASSQGSTEAFF. The CDR3 nucleotides are TGTGCCAGCAGCCAGGGGTCCACTGAAGCTTTCTTT.